This TCR beta chain was profiled in a study of T cells in women clearing cervical HPV infection. Study overall: Case blood was drawn a median 149 days after lesion detection.

Study-wide points: Unknown T-cell numbers per sample may underlie the richness differences. CIN3+ cases had significantly higher TCR richness than controls; evenness did not differ.

The CDR3 covers 14 residues. Germline assignment: CDR1 MNHEY and CDR2 SVGEGT. The V gene end was trimmed by 5 bases and the J gene end by 3 bases; junction bases not matched to a gene: 7. Notes on this clone: Its matching antigen is unknown. The CDR3 end falls 3 residues outside the read, so it is completed with the germline J gene.

The method was immunoSEQ multiplex PCR; TCRdb's version includes in-frame clones alone and lacks a portion of them. This sample's table reports 20,000 to 25,000 clones. The chain employs TRBV6-2 or TRBV6-3 and TRBJ2-7, with 7 bases lining up with TRBD1. The sequencing input was blood buffy coat. The clonotype was recovered from a woman aged 18 to 75 with a cervical HPV16 infection that either progressed to CIN3+ or cleared (not recorded which). The CDR3 reads CASSTGQRFYEQYF. The covered CDR3 bases are TGTGCCAGCAGTACGGGACAGAGGTTCTACGAG.